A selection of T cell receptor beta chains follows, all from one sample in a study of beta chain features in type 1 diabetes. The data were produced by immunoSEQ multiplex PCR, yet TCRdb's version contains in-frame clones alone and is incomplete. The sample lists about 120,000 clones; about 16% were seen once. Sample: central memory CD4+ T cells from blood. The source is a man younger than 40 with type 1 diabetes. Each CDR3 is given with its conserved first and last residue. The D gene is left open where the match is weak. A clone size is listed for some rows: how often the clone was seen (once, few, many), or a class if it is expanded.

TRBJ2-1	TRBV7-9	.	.	TGTGCCAGCAGCTTAGACCCCAGCTCCTACAATGAGCAGTTCTTC	CASSLDPSSYNEQFF
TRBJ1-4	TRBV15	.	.	TGTGCCACCAACCGAGTGGGAGTAACTAATGAAAAACTGTTTTTT	CATNRVGVTNEKLFF
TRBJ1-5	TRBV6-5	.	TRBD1	TGTGCCAGCAGTTCAGGGGGCATGGGCAATCAGCCCCAGCATTTT	CASSSGGMGNQPQHF
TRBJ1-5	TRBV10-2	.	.	TGCGCCAGCAGAGAAGACGGAGGGCAGCCCCAGCATTTT	CASREDGGQPQHF
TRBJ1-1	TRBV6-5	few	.	TGTGCCAGCAGTGCCTCGCCGGGTGCCAACACTGAAGCTTTCTTT	CASSASPGANTEAFF
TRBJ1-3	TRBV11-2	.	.	TGTGCCAGCAGTTTCACAGGTGATCTCTCTGGAAACACCATATATTTT	CASSFTGDLSGNTIYF
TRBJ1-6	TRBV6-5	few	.	TGTGCCAGCAGTTACTCTCCTCGGGGAGGTTCACCCCTCCACTTT	CASSYSPRGGSPLHF
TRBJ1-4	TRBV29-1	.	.	TGCAGCGTTGGGGCATCGGCTAATGAAAAACTGTTTTTT	CSVGASANEKLFF
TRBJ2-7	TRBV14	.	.	TGTGCCAGCAGCCAAGGCGAGCAGTACTTC	CASSQGEQYF
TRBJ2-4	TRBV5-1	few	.	TGCGCCAGCAGGGAACAAAACATTCAGTACTTC	CASREQNIQYF